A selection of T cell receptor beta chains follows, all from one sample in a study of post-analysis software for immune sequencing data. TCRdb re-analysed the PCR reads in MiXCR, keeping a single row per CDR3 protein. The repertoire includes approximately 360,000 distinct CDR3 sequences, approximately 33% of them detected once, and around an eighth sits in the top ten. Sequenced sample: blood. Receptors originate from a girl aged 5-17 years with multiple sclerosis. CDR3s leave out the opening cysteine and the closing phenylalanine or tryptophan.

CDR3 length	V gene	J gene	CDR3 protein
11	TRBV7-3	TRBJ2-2	ASSWGHTGGLF
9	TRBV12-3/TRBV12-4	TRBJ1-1	ASTPGFEAF
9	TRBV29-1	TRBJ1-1	SVGGGAEAF
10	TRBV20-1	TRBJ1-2	SAGMGAGGYT
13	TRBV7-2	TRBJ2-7	ASSPDRLATYEQY
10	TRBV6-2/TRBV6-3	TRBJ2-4	ASSYERTREY
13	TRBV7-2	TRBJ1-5	ASSLVPRGNQPQH
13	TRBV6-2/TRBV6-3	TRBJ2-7	ASSFDRVSSYEQY
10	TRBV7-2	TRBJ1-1	ASSLNGLRAF
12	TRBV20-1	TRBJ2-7	SAPISGRSYEQY
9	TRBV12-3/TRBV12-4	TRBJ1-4	ASSPNEKLF
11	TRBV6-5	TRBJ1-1	ASSDAVNTEAF
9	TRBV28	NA	ASSLLHEQY
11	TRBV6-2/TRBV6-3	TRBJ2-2	ATGGADTGELF
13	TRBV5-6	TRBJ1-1	ASSSWTGGNTEAF
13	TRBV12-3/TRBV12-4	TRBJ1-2	ASRPNLDGDTGYT
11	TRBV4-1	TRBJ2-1	ASSLSTNNEQF
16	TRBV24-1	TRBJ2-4	ATSHLRRDPQAKNIQY
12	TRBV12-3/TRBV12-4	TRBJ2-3	ASSPPGLADTQY
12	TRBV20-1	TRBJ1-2	SARVLDKNYGYT
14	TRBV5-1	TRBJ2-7	ASSGGQVVSSYEQY
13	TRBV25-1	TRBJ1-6	ASGEDRGLDSPLH
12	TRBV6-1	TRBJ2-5	ASNSRTGQETQY
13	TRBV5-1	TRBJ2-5	ASRLRGGAGETQY
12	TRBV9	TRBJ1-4	ASSGDGINEKLF
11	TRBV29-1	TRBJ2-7	SVERRISYEQY
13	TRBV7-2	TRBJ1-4	ASSFPPGQGGKLF
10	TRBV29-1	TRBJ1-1	SVGWGDAEAF
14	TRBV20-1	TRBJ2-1	SAHLAGGATNNEQF
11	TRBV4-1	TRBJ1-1	ASSHRQGYEAF
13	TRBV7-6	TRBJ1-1	ASSLVDVRSGEAF
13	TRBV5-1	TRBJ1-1	ASSLNGGLNTEAF